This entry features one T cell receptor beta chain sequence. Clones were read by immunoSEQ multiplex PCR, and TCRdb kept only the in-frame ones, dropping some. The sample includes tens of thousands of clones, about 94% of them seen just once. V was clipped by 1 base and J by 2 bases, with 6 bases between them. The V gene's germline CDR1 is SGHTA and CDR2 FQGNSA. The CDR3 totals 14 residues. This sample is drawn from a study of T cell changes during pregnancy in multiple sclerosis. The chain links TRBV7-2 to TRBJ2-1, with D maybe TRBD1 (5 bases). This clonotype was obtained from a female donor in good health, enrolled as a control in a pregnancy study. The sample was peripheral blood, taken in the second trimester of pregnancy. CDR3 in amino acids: CASSLGGTYNEQFF. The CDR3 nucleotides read TGTGCCAGCAGCTTAGGGGGCACCTACAATGAGCAGTTCTTC. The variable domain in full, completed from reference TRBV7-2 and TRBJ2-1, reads GAGVSQSPSNKVTEKGKDVELRCDPISGHTALYWYRQSLGQGLEFLIYFQGNSAPDKSGLPSDRFSAERTGGSVSTLTIQRTQQEDSAVYLCASSLGGTYNEQFFGPGTRLTVL.